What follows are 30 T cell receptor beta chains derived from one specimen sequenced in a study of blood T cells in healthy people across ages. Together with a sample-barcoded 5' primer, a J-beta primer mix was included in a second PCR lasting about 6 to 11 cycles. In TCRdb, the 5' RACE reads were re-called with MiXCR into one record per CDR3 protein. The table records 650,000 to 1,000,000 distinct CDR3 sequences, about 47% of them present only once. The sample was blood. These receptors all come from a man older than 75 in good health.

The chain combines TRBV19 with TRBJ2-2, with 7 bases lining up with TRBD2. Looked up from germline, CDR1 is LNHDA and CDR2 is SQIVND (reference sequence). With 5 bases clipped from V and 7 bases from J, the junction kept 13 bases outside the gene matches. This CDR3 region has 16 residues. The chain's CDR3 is CASSVLWGRAHGELFF. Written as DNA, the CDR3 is TGTGCCAGTAGTGTCCTGTGGGGGAGGGCCCACGGGGAGCTGTTTTTT.

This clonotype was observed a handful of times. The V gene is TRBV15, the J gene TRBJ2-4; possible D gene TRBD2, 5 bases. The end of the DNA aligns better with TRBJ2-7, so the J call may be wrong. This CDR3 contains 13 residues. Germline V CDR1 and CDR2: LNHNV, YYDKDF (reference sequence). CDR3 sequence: CATSRVGSYEQYF. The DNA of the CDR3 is TGTGCCACCAGCAGAGTTGGGAGCTACGAGCAGTACTTC.

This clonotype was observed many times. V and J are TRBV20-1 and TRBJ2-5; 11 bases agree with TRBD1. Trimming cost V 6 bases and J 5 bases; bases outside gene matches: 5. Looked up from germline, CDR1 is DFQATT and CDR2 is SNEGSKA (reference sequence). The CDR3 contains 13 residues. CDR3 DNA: TGCAGTGCCCCGGGACAGGGGGACGAGACCCAGTACTTC. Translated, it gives CSAPGQGDETQYF.

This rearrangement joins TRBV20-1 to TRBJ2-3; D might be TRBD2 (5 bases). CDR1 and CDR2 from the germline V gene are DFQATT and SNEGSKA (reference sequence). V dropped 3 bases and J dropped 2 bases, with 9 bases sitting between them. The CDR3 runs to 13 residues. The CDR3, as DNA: TGCAGTGCTAGCGAGGGTTACACAGATACGCAGTATTTT. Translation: CSASEGYTDTQYF.

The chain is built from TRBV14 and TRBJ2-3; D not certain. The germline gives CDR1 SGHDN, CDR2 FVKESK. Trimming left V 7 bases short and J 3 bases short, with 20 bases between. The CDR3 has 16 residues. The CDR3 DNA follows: TGTGCCAGCATCCTAACTGATGGGCGGAGAACAGATACGCAGTATTTT. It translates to CASILTDGRRTDTQYF.

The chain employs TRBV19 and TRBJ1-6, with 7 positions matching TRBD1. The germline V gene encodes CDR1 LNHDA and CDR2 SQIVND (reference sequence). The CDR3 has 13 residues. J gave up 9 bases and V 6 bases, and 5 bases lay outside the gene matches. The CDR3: CASSGDRGSPLHF. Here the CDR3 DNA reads TGTGCCAGTAGCGGGGACAGAGGTTCACCCCTCCACTTT.

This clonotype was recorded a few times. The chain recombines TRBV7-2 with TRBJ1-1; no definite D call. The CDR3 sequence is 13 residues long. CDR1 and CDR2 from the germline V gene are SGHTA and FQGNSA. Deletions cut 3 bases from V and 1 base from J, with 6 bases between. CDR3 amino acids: CASSFQENTEAFF. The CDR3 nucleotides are TGTGCCAGCAGCTTTCAGGAGAACACTGAAGCTTTCTTT. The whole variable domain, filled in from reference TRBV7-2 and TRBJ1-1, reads GAGVSQSPSNKVTEKGKDVELRCDPISGHTALYWYRQSLGQGLEFLIYFQGNSAPDKSGLPSDRFSAERTGGSVSTLTIQRTQQEDSAVYLCASSFQENTEAFFGQGTRLTVV.

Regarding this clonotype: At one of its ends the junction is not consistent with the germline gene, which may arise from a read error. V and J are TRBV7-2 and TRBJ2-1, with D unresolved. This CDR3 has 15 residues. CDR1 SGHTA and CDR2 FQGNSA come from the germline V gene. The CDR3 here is CVSSLPPNSYNEQFF. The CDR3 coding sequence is TGTGTCAGCAGCTTACCGCCCAACTCCTACAATGAGCAGTTCTTC. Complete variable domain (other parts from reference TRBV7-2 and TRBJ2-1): GAGVSQSPSNKVTEKGKDVELRCDPISGHTALYWYRQSLGQGLEFLIYFQGNSAPDKSGLPSDRFSAERTGGSVSTLTIQRTQQEDSAVYLCVSSLPPNSYNEQFFGPGTRLTVL.

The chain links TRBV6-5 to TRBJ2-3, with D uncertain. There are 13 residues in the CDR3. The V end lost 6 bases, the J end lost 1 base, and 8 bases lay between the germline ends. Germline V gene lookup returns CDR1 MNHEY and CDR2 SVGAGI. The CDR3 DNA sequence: TGTGCCAGCAGGGAAGCAGGCACAGATACGCAGTATTTT. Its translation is CASREAGTDTQYF.

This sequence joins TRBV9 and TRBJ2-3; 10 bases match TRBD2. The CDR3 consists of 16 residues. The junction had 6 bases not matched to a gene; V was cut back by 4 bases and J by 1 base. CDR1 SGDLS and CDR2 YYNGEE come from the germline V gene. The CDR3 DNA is TGTGCCAGCAGCCCTCGGGGGACTAGCGGCACAGATACGCAGTATTTT. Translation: CASSPRGTSGTDTQYF.

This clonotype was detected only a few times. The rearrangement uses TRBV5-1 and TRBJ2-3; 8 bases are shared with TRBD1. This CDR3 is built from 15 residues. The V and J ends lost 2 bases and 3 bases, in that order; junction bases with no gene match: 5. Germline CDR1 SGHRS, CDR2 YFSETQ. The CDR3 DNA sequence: TGCGCCAGCAGCTTCAGGACAGGGAGGACAGATACGCAGTATTTT. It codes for CASSFRTGRTDTQYF.

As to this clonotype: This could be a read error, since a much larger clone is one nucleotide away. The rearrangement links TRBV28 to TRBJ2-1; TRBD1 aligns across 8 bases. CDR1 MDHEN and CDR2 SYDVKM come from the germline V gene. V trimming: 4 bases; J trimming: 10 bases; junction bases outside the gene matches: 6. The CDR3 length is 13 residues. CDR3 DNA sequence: TGTGCCAGCAGTTGGAGGACAGGGACGGAGCAGTTCTTC. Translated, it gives CASSWRTGTEQFF. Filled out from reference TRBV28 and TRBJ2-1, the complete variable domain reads DVKVTQSSRYLVKRTGEKVFLECVQDMDHENMFWYRQDPGLGLRLIYFSYDVKMKEKGDIPEGYSVSREKKERFSLILESASTNQTSMYLCASSWRTGTEQFFGPGTRLTVL.

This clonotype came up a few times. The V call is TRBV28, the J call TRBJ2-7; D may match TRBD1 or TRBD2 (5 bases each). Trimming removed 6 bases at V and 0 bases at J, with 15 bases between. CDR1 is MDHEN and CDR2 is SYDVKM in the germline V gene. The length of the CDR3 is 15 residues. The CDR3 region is CASSRDPGSSYEQYF. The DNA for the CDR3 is TGTGCCAGCAGCAGGGACCCGGGAAGCTCCTACGAGCAGTACTTC.

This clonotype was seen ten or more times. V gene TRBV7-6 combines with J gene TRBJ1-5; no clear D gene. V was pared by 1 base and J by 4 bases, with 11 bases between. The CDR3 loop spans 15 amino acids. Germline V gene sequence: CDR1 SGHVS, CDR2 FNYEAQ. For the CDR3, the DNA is TGTGCCAGCAGCTTAGAAGTAGGGTTTAATCAGCCCCAGCATTTT. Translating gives CASSLEVGFNQPQHF.

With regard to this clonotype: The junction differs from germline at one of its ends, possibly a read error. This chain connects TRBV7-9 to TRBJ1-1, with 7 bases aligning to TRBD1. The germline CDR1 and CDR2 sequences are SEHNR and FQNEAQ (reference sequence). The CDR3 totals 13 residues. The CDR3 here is CASSSQGRTKAFF. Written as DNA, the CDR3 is TGTGCCAGCAGCTCACAGGGGCGCACTAAAGCTTTCTTT.

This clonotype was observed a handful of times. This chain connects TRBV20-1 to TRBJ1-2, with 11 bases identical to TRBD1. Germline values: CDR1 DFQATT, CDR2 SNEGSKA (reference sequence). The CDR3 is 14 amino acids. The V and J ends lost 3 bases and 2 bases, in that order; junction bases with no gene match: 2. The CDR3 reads CSASRDRGNYGYTF. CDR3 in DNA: TGCAGTGCTAGCCGGGACAGGGGGAACTATGGCTACACCTTC.

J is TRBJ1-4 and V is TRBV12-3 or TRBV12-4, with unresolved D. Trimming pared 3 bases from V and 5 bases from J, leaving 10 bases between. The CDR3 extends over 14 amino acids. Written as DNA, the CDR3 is TGTGCCAGCAGTTTTGGACTACAAAATGAAAAACTGTTTTTT. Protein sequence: CASSFGLQNEKLFF.

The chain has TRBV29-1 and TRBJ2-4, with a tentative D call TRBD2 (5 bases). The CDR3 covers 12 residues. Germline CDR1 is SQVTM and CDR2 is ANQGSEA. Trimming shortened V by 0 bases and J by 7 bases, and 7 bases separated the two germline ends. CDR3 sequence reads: CSVEDPGNIQYF. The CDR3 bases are TGCAGCGTTGAAGATCCGGGGAACATTCAGTACTTC.

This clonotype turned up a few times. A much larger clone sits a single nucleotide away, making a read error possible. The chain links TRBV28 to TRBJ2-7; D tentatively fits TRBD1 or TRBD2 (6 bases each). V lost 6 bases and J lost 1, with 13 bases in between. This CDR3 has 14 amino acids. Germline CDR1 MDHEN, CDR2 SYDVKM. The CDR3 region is CASSPQGRSYEQYF. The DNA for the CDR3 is TGTGCCAGCAGCCCCCAGGGGAGGTCCTACGAGCAGTACTTC. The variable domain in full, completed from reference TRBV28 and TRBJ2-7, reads DVKVTQSSRYLVKRTGEKVFLECVQDMDHENMFWYRQDPGLGLRLIYFSYDVKMKEKGDIPEGYSVSREKKERFSLILESASTNQTSMYLCASSPQGRSYEQYFGPGTRLTVT.

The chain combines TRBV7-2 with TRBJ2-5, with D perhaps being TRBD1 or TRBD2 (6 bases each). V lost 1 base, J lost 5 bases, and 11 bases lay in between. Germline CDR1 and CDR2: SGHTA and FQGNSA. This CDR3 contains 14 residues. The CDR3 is CASSLGGASETQYF. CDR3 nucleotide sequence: TGTGCCAGCAGCTTAGGGGGGGCCAGTGAGACCCAGTACTTC.

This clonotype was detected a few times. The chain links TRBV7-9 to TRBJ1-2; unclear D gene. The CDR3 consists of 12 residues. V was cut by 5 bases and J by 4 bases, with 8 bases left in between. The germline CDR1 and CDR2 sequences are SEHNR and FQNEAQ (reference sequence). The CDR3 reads CASSRELYGYTF. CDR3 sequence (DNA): TGTGCCAGCAGCCGGGAGCTCTATGGCTACACCTTC.

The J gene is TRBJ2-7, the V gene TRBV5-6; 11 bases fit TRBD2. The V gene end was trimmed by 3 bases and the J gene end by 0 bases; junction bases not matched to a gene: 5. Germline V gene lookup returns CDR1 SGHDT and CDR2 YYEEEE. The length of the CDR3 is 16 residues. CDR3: CASSSQTSGVSYEQYF. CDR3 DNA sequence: TGTGCCAGCAGCTCCCAGACTAGCGGGGTCTCCTACGAGCAGTACTTC.

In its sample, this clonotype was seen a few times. Here the CDR3 DNA reads TGTGCCAGCAGCTTAGCAGGGACCCCTAATCAGCCCCAGCATTTT. Its protein product is CASSLAGTPNQPQHF. V usage is TRBV7-2 and J usage is TRBJ1-5; D perhaps matches TRBD1 (5 bases). CDR1 is SGHTA, CDR2 FQGNSA, per germline. The ends were cut back, 0 bases at V and 4 bases at J, with 10 bases in the middle. This CDR3 contains 15 residues. The full variable domain, completed using reference TRBV7-2 and TRBJ1-5, is GAGVSQSPSNKVTEKGKDVELRCDPISGHTALYWYRQSLGQGLEFLIYFQGNSAPDKSGLPSDRFSAERTGGSVSTLTIQRTQQEDSAVYLCASSLAGTPNQPQHFGDGTRLSIL.

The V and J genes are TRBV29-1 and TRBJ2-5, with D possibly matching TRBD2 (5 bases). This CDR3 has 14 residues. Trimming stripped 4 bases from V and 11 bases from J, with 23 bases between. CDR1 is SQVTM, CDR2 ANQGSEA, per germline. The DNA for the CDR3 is TGCAGCGTTGTTGTCGACCCCAGTCAGGAGGAGCAGTACTTC. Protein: CSVVVDPSQEEQYF.

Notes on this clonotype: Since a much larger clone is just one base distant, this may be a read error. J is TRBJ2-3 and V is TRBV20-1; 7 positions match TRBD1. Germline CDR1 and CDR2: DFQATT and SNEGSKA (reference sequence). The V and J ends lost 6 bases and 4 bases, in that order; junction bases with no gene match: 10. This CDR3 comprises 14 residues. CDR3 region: CSAARDRSPDTQYF. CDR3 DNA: TGCAGTGCAGCCCGGGACAGAAGCCCAGATACGCAGTATTTT.

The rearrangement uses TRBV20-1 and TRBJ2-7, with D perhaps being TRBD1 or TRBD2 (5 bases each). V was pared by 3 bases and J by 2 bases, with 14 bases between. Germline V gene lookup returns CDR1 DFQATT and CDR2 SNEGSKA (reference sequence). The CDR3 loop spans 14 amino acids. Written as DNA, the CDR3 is TGCAGTGCTAGTGGGACGGTGGGGGCCTACGAGCAGTACTTC. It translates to CSASGTVGAYEQYF.

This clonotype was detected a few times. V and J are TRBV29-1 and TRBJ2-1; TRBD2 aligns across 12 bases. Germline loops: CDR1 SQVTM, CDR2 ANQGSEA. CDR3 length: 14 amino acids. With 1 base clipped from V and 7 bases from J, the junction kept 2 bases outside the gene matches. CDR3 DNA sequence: TGCAGCGTTGAAGCAACTAGCGGGAGGAATGAGCAGTTCTTC. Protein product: CSVEATSGRNEQFF.

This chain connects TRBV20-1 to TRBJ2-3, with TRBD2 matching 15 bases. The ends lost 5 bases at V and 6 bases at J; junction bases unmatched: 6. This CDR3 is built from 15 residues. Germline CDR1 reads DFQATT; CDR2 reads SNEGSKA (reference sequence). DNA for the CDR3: TGCAGTGCTGCGGGACTAGCGGGAGGCCAGGATACGCAGTATTTT. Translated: CSAAGLAGGQDTQYF.

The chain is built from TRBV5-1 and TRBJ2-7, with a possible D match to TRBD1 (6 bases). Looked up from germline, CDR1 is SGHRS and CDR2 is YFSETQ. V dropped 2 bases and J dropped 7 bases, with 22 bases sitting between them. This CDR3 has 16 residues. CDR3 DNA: TGCGCCAGCAGCTTAGAGACAGGACTCGCATCGAATGAGCAGTACTTC. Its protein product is CASSLETGLASNEQYF.

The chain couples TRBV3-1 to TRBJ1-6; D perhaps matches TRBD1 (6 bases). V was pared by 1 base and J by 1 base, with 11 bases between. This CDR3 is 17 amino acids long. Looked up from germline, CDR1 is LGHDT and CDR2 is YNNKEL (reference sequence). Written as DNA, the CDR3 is TGTGCCAGCAGCCAAGGCGGGGGACAATCCTATAATTCACCCCTCCACTTT. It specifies CASSQGGGQSYNSPLHF.